This TCR beta chain was recorded in a study of siplizumab effects on memory and regulatory T cells (dated by TCRdb to between 2017 and 2020). General notes on the study: The study examined how the anti-CD2 antibody siplizumab affects alloreactive T-cell subsets in allogeneic mixed lymphocyte reactions built from human PBMCs.

Via the germline V gene, CDR1 is KGHSH and CDR2 LQKENI. V is pared back by 1 base and J by 6 bases, with 12 bases lying between the germline termini. From cysteine to phenylalanine, the CDR3 is 14 amino acids long. CDR3 DNA is the only sequence kept; it has 42 bases, read in frame from the first base. Note on this clone: It lacks a known antigen. Per-nucleotide qualities are absent, and no much larger clonotype sits a single base away.

Sorted unstimulated T cells and proliferating T cells recovered from mixed lymphocyte reactions underwent TCRbeta CDR3 sequencing. Fresh whole blood from approximately ten HLA-typed healthy donors was used to isolate PBMCs. Unstimulated CD4+ regulatory T cells were FACS-sorted to map the origin of alloreactive clones. Library construction relied on the immunoSEQ multiplex PCR assay. The deep sequencing platform assayed approximately 10^5 TCR templates per sample. Genomic DNA extracted from sorted T cells was used for TCRbeta CDR3 sequencing. Under the source paper's analysis protocol: The R programming language was used for clonal analysis of the TCRbeta CDR3 data. Alloreactive CD4+ and CD8+ clones were defined by comparing unstimulated samples with post-reaction CFSE-low samples. Regulatory or non-regulatory origin was assigned to alloreactive CD4+ clones by matching of sequences to sorted unstimulated Treg and non-Treg repertoires. Drawn from immuneACCESS, this table holds only the in-frame rearrangements with V and J called that TCRdb kept. Clones are partly lost; checked studies trace under half to an unresolved V gene and leave the rest unexplained. The DNA was the basis for D and trimming; V, J and clone size are from that table. The sample contains roughly 97,000 clones, over 90% of them found a single time. The ten largest account for roughly 0.59% of the sample.

The full study reports these points: No functional confirmation was obtained for the suppressive function of proliferating Tregs from siplizumab cultures. Because sequences below about 10^-5 frequency were poorly captured, only a minor fraction of alloreactive clones could be mapped to unstimulated subsets. The cumulative frequency of alloreactive sequences traceable to unstimulated CD4+ memory T cells was significantly reduced by siplizumab. Unstimulated naive T cells appeared to be more diverse than memory T cells, and naive cells seemed to make a substantial contribution to the alloresponse. Among mappable alloreactive CD4+ clones, the Treg-derived fraction averaged approximately 69% with siplizumab versus 26.9% in control reactions. About 80-97% of proliferating CD4+ or CD8+ clones could not be given a naive or memory phenotype.

Recombination connected TRBV18 to TRBJ2-5; a tentative D call is TRBD2 (6 bases match). This sequence was found in a human donor in good health. Specimen: Tregs sorted from blood. In nucleotide form, the sequence is TGTGCCAGCTCACCACGGAGGGCCCCCCAGACCCAGTACTTC. Its amino acids are CASSPRRAPQTQYF.